A selection of T cell receptor beta chains follows, all from one sample in a study of beta chain features in type 1 diabetes. Method: immunoSEQ multiplex PCR; TCRdb's copy keeps in-frame clones and lacks some. The profile covers 140,000 to 150,000 clones, with roughly 10% appearing a single time and around 1.2% taken by the ten largest. Sequenced material: naive CD4+ T cells from blood. These receptors came from a young man in good health. The CDR3 runs from the conserved cysteine through the conserved F or W. The D gene is left open where the match is weak. A row's size may be missing; if present it is once, few, many or a size class.

D: TRBD2; length: 14; size: .; J: TRBJ2-7; V: TRBV29-1; DNA: TGCAGCGTTGCCACTAGCGGGGGGCTTTACGAGCAGTACTTC; CDR3: CSVATSGGLYEQYF
D: TRBD1; length: 15; size: .; J: TRBJ2-7; V: TRBV19; DNA: TGTGCCAGTAGAGGGGCCGGGACAGCAACCTACGAGCAGTACTTC; CDR3: CASRGAGTATYEQYF
D: TRBD2; length: 15; size: .; J: TRBJ2-1; V: TRBV6-4; DNA: TGTGCCAGCAGTCGGGGGACTAGCGGGGGAAATGAGCAGTTCTTC; CDR3: CASSRGTSGGNEQFF
D: TRBD2; length: 14; size: .; J: TRBJ2-3; V: TRBV5-4; DNA: TGTGCCAGCAGCTCATTCGGGGGGGTAGATACGCAGTATTTT; CDR3: CASSSFGGVDTQYF
D: .; length: 16; size: .; J: TRBJ2-2; V: TRBV2; DNA: TGTGCCAGCAGTGGGCAGGGGACGTCGAACACCGGGGAGCTGTTTTTT; CDR3: CASSGQGTSNTGELFF
D: .; length: 15; size: .; J: TRBJ1-2; V: TRBV6-6; DNA: TGTGCCAGCAGTCTAGAGGACGCCCCCGGGGATGGCTACACCTTC; CDR3: CASSLEDAPGDGYTF
D: TRBD2; length: 17; size: few; J: TRBJ2-1; V: TRBV4-1; DNA: TGCGCCAGCAGCCGACCCGGGCGGGGGGGCCTGGCGAATGAGCAGTTCTTC; CDR3: CASSRPGRGGLANEQFF
D: TRBD2; length: 15; size: few; J: TRBJ2-3; V: TRBV6-5; DNA: TGTGCCAGCAGGACCGGGACTAGTTCAGTAGATACGCAGTATTTT; CDR3: CASRTGTSSVDTQYF
D: TRBD2; length: 15; size: few; J: TRBJ2-3; V: TRBV28; DNA: TGTGCCAGCATGAAACGGGAGGCAGTACCAGATACGCAGTATTTT; CDR3: CASMKREAVPDTQYF
D: TRBD1; length: 12; size: few; J: TRBJ1-2; V: TRBV29-1; DNA: TGCAGCGTTGAAATGGACAGGGGTGGCTACACCTTC; CDR3: CSVEMDRGGYTF
D: .; length: 17; size: .; J: TRBJ2-1; V: TRBV19; DNA: TGTGCCAGTAGTATCTCTCCCGGGGATAGCTCCTACAATGAGCAGTTCTTC; CDR3: CASSISPGDSSYNEQFF
D: TRBD1; length: 15; size: .; J: TRBJ2-7; V: TRBV6-5; DNA: TGTGCCAGCAGTACCACCGGGACAGGATACTACGAGCAGTACTTC; CDR3: CASSTTGTGYYEQYF
D: TRBD1; length: 14; size: many; J: TRBJ2-5; V: TRBV5-4; DNA: TGTGCCAGCAGCTTGAGGGACAGTCAAGAGACCCAGTACTTC; CDR3: CASSLRDSQETQYF